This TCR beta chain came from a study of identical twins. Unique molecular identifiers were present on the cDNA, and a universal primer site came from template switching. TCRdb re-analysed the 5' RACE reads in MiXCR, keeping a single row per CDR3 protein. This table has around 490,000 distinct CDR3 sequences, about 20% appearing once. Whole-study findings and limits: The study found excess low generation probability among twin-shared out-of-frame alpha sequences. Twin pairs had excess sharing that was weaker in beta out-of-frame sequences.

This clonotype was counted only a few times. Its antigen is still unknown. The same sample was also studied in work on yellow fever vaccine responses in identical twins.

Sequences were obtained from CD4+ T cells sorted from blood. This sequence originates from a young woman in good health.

The CDR3 loop is CASSDSKVASGYNEQFF. The DNA for the CDR3 is TGTGCCAGCAGTGACTCCAAGGTGGCTAGCGGGTACAATGAGCAGTTCTTC. The rearrangement links TRBV6-4 to TRBJ2-1, with TRBD2 identical over 8 bases. Germline CDR1 is MRHNA and CDR2 is SNTAGT. CDR3 length: 17 residues. V lost 0 bases and J lost 4; bases outside the gene matches: 8.